Presented here are 23 T cell receptor beta chains from one specimen sequenced in a study of blood T cell repertoires in COVID-19 (dated by TCRdb to 2020 to 2021). The library was produced with the immunoSEQ multiplex PCR assay. Imported from immuneACCESS, the table was reduced by TCRdb to in-frame sequences with V and J called. These copies leave out some clones; in studies compared against another copy, an unresolved V gene accounts for under half, and the cause of the remainder is not known. The sample table holds a few hundred thousand clones, of which around 87% were seen once. The ten largest account for approximately 2.9% of the sample. Source material: peripheral blood. The receptor source for this set is a human donor in a cohort sampled during active COVID-19.

The V gene is TRBV18, the J gene TRBJ2-1; tentative D call: TRBD2 (7 bases). V dropped 6 bases and J dropped 9 bases, with 15 bases sitting between them. This CDR3 comprises 13 residues. Germline V gene sequence: CDR1 KGHSH, CDR2 LQKENI. CDR3 nucleotide sequence: TGTGCCAGCTCCCAGGGGACTACGCGTGAGCAGTTCTTC. Its protein is CASSQGTTREQFF.

The chain has TRBV6-5 and TRBJ2-3, with 7 bases fitting TRBD1. V dropped 6 bases and J dropped 2; count of bases not matched to a gene: 8. This CDR3 contains 15 residues. The germline V gene has CDR1 MNHEY and CDR2 SVGAGI. CDR3 in DNA: TGTGCCAGCAGCGATACCGGGACAGTCACAGATACGCAGTATTTT. This encodes CASSDTGTVTDTQYF.

This rearrangement joins TRBV10-2 to TRBJ2-3; 7 nucleotides match TRBD1. Germline V CDR1 and CDR2: WSHSY, SAAADI. There are 13 residues in the CDR3. The V gene end was trimmed by 2 bases and the J gene end by 6 bases; junction bases not matched to a gene: 2. As DNA, the CDR3 is TGCGCCAGCAGTGAGACAGGGGTGGATACGCAGTATTTT. Amino acid sequence: CASSETGVDTQYF.

V and J are TRBV7-3 and TRBJ1-2; D possibly corresponds to TRBD1 (6 bases). The CDR3 runs 13 residues. The V gene lost 4 bases and the J gene lost 4 bases, with 10 bases spanning the gap. The V gene's germline CDR1 is SGHTA and CDR2 FQGTGA. The CDR3 sequence: CASSYRAGYGYTF. As DNA, the CDR3 is TGTGCCAGCAGCTACAGGGCGGGCTATGGCTACACCTTC.

V usage is TRBV5-5 and J usage is TRBJ1-5; D might be TRBD1 (6 bases). CDR3 size: 14 residues. V was clipped by 0 bases and J by 8 bases, with 12 bases between them. Germline loops: CDR1 SGHKS, CDR2 YYEKEE (reference sequence). This chain's CDR3 is CASSLVGRQEPQHF. As DNA, the CDR3 is TGTGCCAGCAGCTTGGTGGGCCGACAGGAGCCCCAGCATTTT.

A remark on this clone: At one boundary the junction diverges from the germline segment, which might be a read error. This chain connects TRBV6-4 to TRBJ2-3; 8 positions match TRBD1. The CDR3 has 15 residues. CDR1 is MRHNA and CDR2 is SNTAGT in the germline V gene. The CDR3 here is CVSSDSAGGADTQYF. Written as DNA, the CDR3 is TGTGTCAGCAGTGACTCTGCAGGGGGCGCAGATACGCAGTATTTT.

J is TRBJ2-5 and V is TRBV3-1 (or the pseudogene TRBV3-2); 12 bases fit TRBD2. This CDR3 is built from 15 residues. The germline V gene has CDR1 LGHDT and CDR2 YNNKEL (reference sequence). V gave up 4 bases and J gave up 2 bases; unmatched junction bases: 2. Written as DNA, the CDR3 is TGTGCCAGCAGCCTAGGACTAGCGGGGCAAGAGACCCAGTACTTC. It codes for CASSLGLAGQETQYF.

Concerning this clone itself: Other DNA sequences in the same sample also yield this CDR3. The chain combines TRBV19 with TRBJ2-1, with TRBD2 identical over 8 bases. V shed 6 bases, J shed 0 bases, and the junction held 1 base outside the gene matches. The CDR3 loop spans 14 amino acids. Per germline, CDR1 LNHDA and CDR2 SQIVND (reference sequence). The CDR3 DNA follows: TGTGCCAGTAGCGGGAGGGGCTCCTACAATGAGCAGTTCTTC. The encoded protein is CASSGRGSYNEQFF.

This chain links TRBV20-1 with TRBJ1-4; tentatively, D is TRBD1 (6 bases). V was shortened by 3 bases and J by 5 bases, with 13 bases between the two germline ends. The CDR3 loop spans 14 amino acids. Per germline, CDR1 DFQATT and CDR2 SNEGSKA (reference sequence). The CDR3, as DNA: TGCAGTGCTAGTTCCGGACAGTTCAATGAAAAACTGTTTTTT. It codes for CSASSGQFNEKLFF.

The CDR3 DNA reads TGTGCCAGCAGCTTGTGGGGACTAGCGGGAGCAGATACGCAGTATTTT. Translating gives CASSLWGLAGADTQYF. J is TRBJ2-3 and V is TRBV7-3, with 14 bases identical to TRBD2. The V segment lost 3 bases and the J segment 4 bases; nucleotides outside the gene matches: 3. CDR3 length equals 16 residues. Germline assignment: CDR1 SGHTA and CDR2 FQGTGA.

This rearrangement joins TRBV19 to TRBJ1-3, with a possible D match to TRBD1 (6 bases). V was trimmed by 5 bases and J by 3 bases, leaving 11 bases between them. The CDR3 covers 14 residues. Germline V CDR1 and CDR2: LNHDA, SQIVND (reference sequence). The CDR3 region has the DNA TGTGCCAGTAGTCTGGGGGCTTTTGGAAACACCATATATTTT. This sequence encodes CASSLGAFGNTIYF. Full variable domain (outside the CDR3, taken from reference TRBV19 and TRBJ1-3): DGGITQSPKYLFRKEGQNVTLSCEQNLNHDAMYWYRQDPGQGLRLIYYSQIVNDFQKGDIAEGYSVSREKKESFPLTVTSAQKNPTAFYLCASSLGAFGNTIYFGEGSWLTVV.

V gene TRBV18 combines with J gene TRBJ1-1; unclear D gene. Germline values: CDR1 KGHSH, CDR2 LQKENI. The CDR3 has 15 residues. V was shortened by 2 bases and J by 1 base, with 11 bases between the two germline ends. The CDR3 DNA is TGTGCCAGCTCACCAAATCAGCGCGAGAACACTGAAGCTTTCTTT. Protein sequence: CASSPNQRENTEAFF.

The chain joins TRBV19 to TRBJ2-2; TRBD2 aligns across 11 bases. In germline, CDR1 is LNHDA, CDR2 SQIVND (reference sequence). The CDR3 is made up of 19 amino acids. V was clipped by 6 bases and J by 1 base; unmatched bases: 13. The CDR3 DNA reads TGTGCCAGTAGCAGGGGGCGCGGGCTAGCGGGAGGGAACACCGGGGAGCTGTTTTTT. Encoded protein: CASSRGRGLAGGNTGELFF.

The chain uses TRBV20-1 and TRBJ1-1, with D maybe TRBD1 (5 bases). V lost 3 bases and J lost 7, with 9 bases in between. In germline, CDR1 is DFQATT, CDR2 SNEGSKA (reference sequence). This CDR3 contains 11 residues. The CDR3 bases are TGCAGTGCTAGGGGGCACGGTGAAGCTTTCTTT. It is translated as CSARGHGEAFF.

This clone occurred many times. The J gene is TRBJ1-2, the V gene TRBV6-5; 7 positions agree with TRBD1. Losses at the gene ends were 6 bases for V and 0 bases for J; bases not matched to a gene: 7. Germline CDR1 and CDR2: MNHEY and SVGAGI. The CDR3 has 15 amino acids. The DNA for the CDR3 is TGTGCCAGCAGACAAGGACAGGAGGCTAACTATGGCTACACCTTC. Amino acids: CASRQGQEANYGYTF.

This sequence joins TRBV6-5 and TRBJ1-5, with 7 bases matching TRBD1. The V gene's germline CDR1 is MNHEY and CDR2 SVGAGI. The CDR3 sequence is 14 residues long. V gave up 6 bases and J gave up 3 bases; unmatched junction bases: 5. In DNA form, the CDR3 reads TGTGCCAGCAGGATGACAGGGTCCAATCAGCCCCAGCATTTT. Translating it yields CASRMTGSNQPQHF.

A single count supports this clone. The chain employs TRBV9 and TRBJ1-4; D may be TRBD1 (5 bases). V was pared by 3 bases and J by 8 bases, with 17 bases between. Germline V CDR1 and CDR2: SGDLS, YYNGEE. The CDR3 is made up of 15 amino acids. The CDR3 coding sequence is TGTGCCAGCAGCGCAAGCGGGGCCCACGGAGAAAAACTGTTTTTT. Encoded protein: CASSASGAHGEKLFF.

V usage is TRBV9 and J usage is TRBJ2-1; 7 bases match TRBD2. CDR3 length: 15 amino acids. V lost 0 bases and J lost 8; bases outside the gene matches: 8. Germline V CDR1 and CDR2: SGDLS, YYNGEE. CDR3 sequence: CASSVDGGSFDEQFF. CDR3 sequence (DNA): TGTGCCAGCAGCGTAGATGGCGGGAGCTTCGATGAGCAGTTCTTC.

This clone was found a few times. The chain joins TRBV6-5 to TRBJ2-3, with 11 bases matching TRBD2. The length of the CDR3 is 15 residues. The germline V gene has CDR1 MNHEY and CDR2 SVGAGI. J lost 3 bases, V lost 7 bases, and 6 bases had no gene match. CDR3: CASIMASGGTDTQYF. DNA for the CDR3: TGTGCCAGCATTATGGCTAGCGGGGGGACAGATACGCAGTATTTT.

The chain is built from TRBV29-1 and TRBJ2-1; a possible D gene is TRBD1 (6 bases). Germline V gives CDR1 SQVTM, CDR2 ANQGSEA. The CDR3 spans 12 residues. Between the trimmed V and J ends, which lost 2 bases and 12 bases, there was a span of 14 bases. The CDR3 region is CSVELQGLLQFF. The DNA for the CDR3 is TGCAGCGTTGAACTCCAGGGGTTGTTGCAGTTCTTC.

This sequence joins TRBV7-3 and TRBJ2-6; D remains ambiguous. Germline CDR1 SGHTA, CDR2 FQGTGA. The V end was cut by 5 bases, the J end by 0 bases, with 17 bases between. This CDR3 region has 18 residues. CDR3 residues: CASSPTFFVNSGANVLTF. The CDR3 nucleotides read TGTGCCAGCAGCCCAACATTTTTTGTAAACTCTGGGGCCAACGTCCTGACTTTC.

This clone was found many times. The CDR3 coding sequence is TGTGCCAGCAGTCCGCAGGGAAGTGCCGGGGAGCTGTTTTTT. As protein: CASSPQGSAGELFF. This chain connects TRBV6-5 to TRBJ2-2, with D possibly matching TRBD1 (5 bases). The CDR3 sequence is 14 residues long. The V gene lost 5 bases and the J gene lost 6 bases, with 13 bases spanning the gap. CDR1 is MNHEY, CDR2 SVGAGI, per germline.

This chain uses TRBV5-1 with TRBJ1-1, with a weak D call TRBD1 (5 bases). The length of the CDR3 is 15 residues. Germline loops: CDR1 SGHRS, CDR2 YFSETQ. V lost 4 bases, J lost 5 bases, and 18 bases lay in between. The CDR3 region has the DNA TGCGCCAGCAGCCCCTCCGGGACTAGTGATACTGAAGCTTTCTTT. Its translation: CASSPSGTSDTEAFF.